This is a list of T cell receptor beta chains from one sample in a study of technical replicates of blood from a few donors. The data were produced by immunoSEQ multiplex PCR, yet TCRdb's version contains in-frame clones alone and is incomplete. The sample contains around 83,000 clones, about 94% of which appear only once. The specimen sequenced was T cells isolated from PBMCs. These receptors came from a human donor in good health. The CDR3 runs from the conserved cysteine through the conserved F or W. A D gene is named only where the DNA matches it firmly. Clone sizes are given selectively: once, few, many, or a class where the clone is expanded.

j_gene | abundance | d_gene | v_gene | CDR3aa | CDR3nt
TRBJ1-2 | . | . | TRBV10-1 | CASSVGDGYTF | TGCGCCAGCAGTGTCGGGGATGGCTACACCTTC
TRBJ1-3 | . | . | TRBV7-7 | CASSLEPGSGNTIYF | TGTGCTAGCAGCTTAGAGCCGGGCTCTGGAAACACCATATATTTT
TRBJ2-1 | . | . | TRBV2 | CASLSDEQFF | TGTGCCAGTCTTAGCGATGAGCAGTTCTTC
TRBJ2-2 | . | . | TRBV13 | CASSPPEGGEDTGELFF | TGTGCCAGCAGCCCTCCCGAAGGAGGGGAGGACACCGGGGAGCTGTTTTTT
TRBJ1-5 | . | . | TRBV5-6 | CASSSNTKDRYSNQPQHF | TGTGCCAGCAGCTCGAATACTAAGGACAGATATAGCAATCAGCCCCAGCATTTT
TRBJ2-5 | once | . | TRBV29-1 | CSSIGGQETQYF | TGCAGCAGTATAGGGGGACAAGAGACCCAGTACTTC
TRBJ2-7 | . | TRBD1 | TRBV7-9 | CASSLDPGQGAYEQYF | TGTGCCAGCAGCCTCGACCCGGGACAGGGGGCCTACGAGCAGTACTTC
TRBJ2-3 | . | TRBD2 | TRBV7-9 | CASSYLAGANTDTQYF | TGTGCCAGCAGCTACCTAGCGGGGGCTAACACAGATACGCAGTATTTT
TRBJ2-3 | . | . | TRBV21-1 | CALPGQILAGTPDTQYF | TGTGCCCTCCCGGGACAGATACTAGCGGGGACCCCAGATACGCAGTATTTT
TRBJ1-2 | . | . | TRBV29-1 | CSVDNSYPDGYTF | TGCAGCGTTGATAACTCCTACCCCGATGGCTACACCTTC
TRBJ2-2 | . | . | TRBV5-7 | CASSFSGTNTGELFF | TGTGCCAGCAGCTTCTCGGGAACCAACACCGGGGAGCTGTTTTTT
TRBJ2-5 | . | TRBD1 | TRBV9 | CASSGTGQETQYF | TGTGCCAGCAGTGGGACAGGGCAAGAGACCCAGTACTTC
TRBJ2-7 | . | . | TRBV6-5 | CASSSQYEQYF | TGTGCCAGCAGTTCCCAGTACGAGCAGTACTTC
TRBJ2-1 | . | TRBD2 | TRBV5-1 | CASSFPSGGNEQFF | TGCGCCAGCAGCTTTCCTAGCGGGGGAAATGAGCAGTTCTTC
TRBJ2-5 | . | . | TRBV27 | CASSLSVPSWAGETQYF | TGTGCCAGCAGTTTATCGGTCCCCTCCTGGGCGGGAGAGACCCAGTACTTC
TRBJ1-5 | . | TRBD1 | TRBV5-5 | CASSPDRGSLEPQHF | TGTGCCAGCAGCCCTGACAGGGGGTCTTTGGAGCCCCAGCATTTT
TRBJ2-2 | . | . | TRBV19 | CASSTGLLELFF | TGTGCCAGTAGTACGGGACTCTTGGAGCTGTTTTTT
TRBJ1-5 | . | . | TRBV2 | CASRLQSYSNQPQHF | TGTGCCAGCAGGTTGCAGTCTTATAGCAATCAGCCCCAGCATTTT
TRBJ2-5 | . | TRBD1 | TRBV4-1 | CASSQDGDRETQYF | TGCGCCAGCAGCCAAGATGGGGACAGGGAGACCCAGTACTTC
TRBJ2-5 | . | TRBD1 | TRBV28 | CASRVPGQGIQETQYF | TGTGCCAGCAGGGTCCCGGGACAGGGGATCCAAGAGACCCAGTACTTC
TRBJ2-1 | . | TRBD2 | TRBV6-1 | CASSELAGGPYEQFF | TGTGCCAGCAGTGAATTAGCGGGAGGGCCCTATGAGCAGTTCTTC
TRBJ2-3 | . | TRBD1 | TRBV6-4 | CASSDRTGNTDTQYF | TGTGCCAGCAGTGACCGGACAGGGAACACAGATACGCAGTATTTT
TRBJ2-3 | . | TRBD2 | TRBV11-3 | CASSLLSRGGTDTQYF | TGTGCCAGCAGCTTGCTCTCTCGGGGGGGCACAGATACGCAGTATTTT
TRBJ2-7 | . | TRBD2 | TRBV27 | CASRSSGGGYEQYF | TGTGCCAGCAGGTCTAGCGGGGGGGGGTACGAGCAGTACTTC
TRBJ1-5 | . | . | TRBV10-2 | CASSESQGINQPQHF | TGCGCCAGCAGTGAGTCACAGGGCATCAATCAGCCCCAGCATTTT
TRBJ1-5 | . | TRBD1 | TRBV6-5 | CASSSSTGWGFQPQHF | TGTGCCAGCAGTTCATCGACAGGGTGGGGATTTCAGCCCCAGCATTTT
TRBJ2-7 | once | . | TRBV2 | CASSGSPLYDEQYF | TGTGCCAGCAGTGGATCCCCCCTCTACGACGAGCAGTACTTC
TRBJ2-1 | . | TRBD1 | TRBV4-1 | CASSQRQGHDEQFF | TGCGCCAGCAGCCAAAGACAGGGGCACGATGAGCAGTTCTTC
TRBJ1-1 | . | . | TRBV5-5 | CASSLRAEAFF | TGTGCCAGCAGCCTTCGGGCTGAAGCTTTCTTT
TRBJ1-4 | . | TRBD1 | TRBV7-8 | CASSPDRVANEKLFF | TGTGCCAGCAGCCCGGACAGGGTTGCTAATGAAAAACTGTTTTTT
TRBJ2-1 | . | . | TRBV6-5 | CASSYGFVSAPIWQFF | TGTGCCAGCAGTTACGGGTTTGTTAGCGCCCCGATTTGGCAGTTCTTC
TRBJ1-1 | once | . | TRBV20-1 | CSASRVTEAFF | TGCAGTGCTAGTCGGGTCACTGAAGCTTTCTTT
TRBJ1-5 | . | TRBD1 | TRBV13 | CASSIRTGSPNQPQHF | TGTGCCAGCAGCATTCGGACAGGGTCCCCCAATCAGCCCCAGCATTTT
TRBJ1-2 | . | . | TRBV10-2 | CASSQGSSNYGYTF | TGCGCCAGCAGCCAGGGGAGCAGTAACTATGGCTACACCTTC
TRBJ1-5 | . | . | TRBV10-1 | CASSRYSNQPQHF | TGCGCCAGCAGCCGCTATAGCAATCAGCCCCAGCATTTT
TRBJ2-7 | . | . | TRBV6-6 | CASSYSREYEQYF | TGTGCCAGCAGTTACTCGCGTGAATACGAGCAGTACTTC
TRBJ1-2 | few | TRBD1 | TRBV5-1 | CASSLDGDRNYGYTF | TGCGCCAGCAGCTTGGATGGGGACAGGAACTATGGCTACACCTTC
TRBJ1-1 | . | . | TRBV12-5 | CASGLGVGSLGSRFSTEAFF | TGTGCTAGTGGTTTAGGCGTGGGGTCACTGGGGAGTCGATTTAGCACTGAAGCTTTCTTT
TRBJ2-7 | . | TRBD1 | TRBV2 | CASSGTGSYEQYF | TGTGCCAGCAGTGGGACAGGGAGCTACGAGCAGTACTTC
TRBJ1-1 | once | TRBD1 | TRBV2 | CASRIGDRVNTEAFF | TGTGCCAGCAGGATAGGGGACAGGGTGAACACTGAAGCTTTCTTT
TRBJ1-1 | . | TRBD1 | TRBV7-9 | CASRGQPNTEAFF | TGTGCCAGCAGGGGACAGCCGAACACTGAAGCTTTCTTT
TRBJ2-3 | . | TRBD2 | TRBV28 | CASNSGWVGGSTDTQYF | TGTGCCAGCAATTCGGGGTGGGTTGGCGGGAGTACAGATACGCAGTATTTT
TRBJ2-3 | . | . | TRBV7-3 | CASSLNANTDTQYF | TGTGCCAGCAGCTTAAACGCTAACACAGATACGCAGTATTTT
TRBJ2-7 | . | TRBD1 | TRBV30 | CAWSATGNVPYEQYF | TGTGCCTGGAGCGCGACAGGGAACGTCCCCTACGAGCAGTACTTC
TRBJ1-2 | . | TRBD1 | TRBV25-1 | CASQGALGYTF | TGTGCCTCACAGGGGGCTTTGGGCTACACCTTC
TRBJ2-7 | . | TRBD1 | TRBV5-6 | CASSFVAGGEQYF | TGTGCCAGCAGCTTTGTGGCAGGGGGCGAGCAGTACTTC
TRBJ2-3 | . | TRBD2 | TRBV29-1 | CSGIERGRNTDTQYF | TGCAGCGGAATCGAACGCGGGAGAAACACAGATACGCAGTATTTT
TRBJ2-5 | . | TRBD1 | TRBV14 | CASSHVFGQGKETQYF | TGTGCCAGCAGCCATGTTTTTGGACAGGGCAAAGAGACCCAGTACTTC
TRBJ1-2 | . | . | TRBV7-6 | CASSLGQGGYGYTF | TGTGCCAGCAGCTTAGGTCAAGGGGGCTATGGCTACACCTTC
TRBJ2-3 | once | TRBD1 | TRBV28 | CASSSDRGHSTDTQYF | TGTGCCAGCAGTTCAGACAGGGGCCATAGCACAGATACGCAGTATTTT
TRBJ1-6 | . | . | TRBV9 | CASTGGGAGSPLHF | TGTGCCAGCACCGGTGGGGGGGCTGGCTCACCCCTCCACTTT